Below are 18 T cell receptor beta chains sequenced from a single sample in a study of monozygotic twins with cystic fibrosis listed by TCRdb under 2021. Receptor libraries were prepared by the immunoSEQ multiplex PCR assay. What TCRdb holds here is the immuneACCESS table cut down to in-frame rearrangements. Part of the clones is not present; checked against another copy, under half of the missing clones reflect an unresolved V gene, and the others are unexplained. The sample table lists roughly 30,000 clones, more than 90% of them with a count of one. Roughly 0.9% of the sample is held by the ten biggest clonotypes. The sample taken for sequencing was blood. These receptors were obtained from a girl aged 2 to 10 with cystic fibrosis.

The genes are TRBV7-2 and TRBJ2-1; tentative D call: TRBD1 (6 bases). V shed 5 bases and J shed 2 bases, with 13 bases lying between them. There are 15 residues in the CDR3. CDR1 and CDR2 (germline): SGHTA, FQGNSA. CDR3 coding DNA: TGTGCCAGCAGCGTACAGACAGGCCCCTACAATGAGCAGTTCTTC. Amino acids: CASSVQTGPYNEQFF.

This chain connects TRBV5-4 to TRBJ1-2, with 11 bases lining up with TRBD1. The CDR3 consists of 14 residues. Trimming removed 4 bases from V and 6 bases from J; junction bases left unmatched: 5. CDR1 is SGHNT and CDR2 is YYREEE in the germline V gene (reference sequence). The CDR3 region is CASSPDRGRDGYTF. For the CDR3, the DNA is TGTGCCAGCAGCCCGGACAGGGGGCGGGATGGCTACACCTTC. The whole variable domain, remainder taken from reference TRBV5-4 and TRBJ1-2, is ETGVTQSPTHLIKTRGQQVTLRCSSQSGHNTVSWYQQALGQGPQFIFQYYREEENGRGNFPPRFSGLQFPNYSSELNVNALELDDSALYLCASSPDRGRDGYTFGSGTRLTVV.

This chain links TRBV4-2 with TRBJ2-1; TRBD1 agrees at 8 bases. V lost 4 bases and J lost 6; bases outside the gene matches: 14. The CDR3 runs to 17 residues. Germline lookup yields CDR1 LGHNA and CDR2 YNFKEQ. Here the CDR3 reads CASSPLATGVDRNEQFF. The CDR3 coding sequence is TGTGCCAGCAGCCCGTTGGCGACAGGGGTAGATCGCAATGAGCAGTTCTTC.

The chain combines TRBV5-1 with TRBJ2-7; no definite D call. CDR1 is SGHRS and CDR2 is YFSETQ in the germline V gene. CDR3 size: 14 residues. The ends were cut back, 1 base at V and 1 base at J, with 9 bases in the middle. CDR3 DNA sequence: TGCGCCAGCAGCTTGCCAAGCTTGTCCTACGAGCAGTACTTC. It is translated as CASSLPSLSYEQYF.

V and J are TRBV4-1 and TRBJ2-6; D is undetermined. This CDR3 contains 13 residues. The V and J ends lost 6 bases and 1 base respectively, with 4 bases between them. Germline CDR1 MGHRA, CDR2 YSYEKL. The CDR3 reads CASSSSGANVLTF. DNA of the CDR3: TGCGCCAGCAGTTCTTCTGGGGCCAACGTCCTGACTTTC.

CDR3 sequence: CASSFIGAGGFQETQYF. The DNA for the CDR3 is TGTGCCAGCAGTTTCATTGGAGCGGGAGGTTTCCAAGAGACCCAGTACTTC. J is TRBJ2-5 and V is TRBV27; 9 nucleotides match TRBD2. V was pared by 3 bases and J by 1 base, with 9 bases of the junction left unmatched. Germline CDR1 MNHEY, CDR2 SMNVEV (reference sequence). CDR3 size: 17 residues.

The chain carries TRBV14 and TRBJ2-2; D is unclear. V was shortened by 4 bases and J by 4 bases, with 16 bases between the two germline ends. Germline V gives CDR1 SGHDN, CDR2 FVKESK. The CDR3 has 16 residues. The CDR3 DNA is TGTGCCAGCAGCCGATGGATGGCGCATATCACCGGGGAGCTGTTTTTT. Amino acids: CASSRWMAHITGELFF.

This sequence joins TRBV13 and TRBJ2-1; tentative D call: TRBD1 (6 bases). The CDR3 contains 16 residues. The V gene's germline CDR1 is PRHDT and CDR2 FYEKMQ (reference sequence). V shed 5 bases and J shed 1 base, with 15 bases lying between them. CDR3 coding DNA: TGTGCCAGCAGCATATACAGGGTGGGGTCCTACAATGAGCAGTTCTTC. Translating gives CASSIYRVGSYNEQFF.

This chain uses TRBV5-1 with TRBJ2-1; D might be TRBD1 or TRBD2, each matching 5 bases. V dropped 0 bases and J dropped 0 bases, with 7 bases sitting between them. This CDR3 is built from 15 residues. Germline V CDR1 and CDR2: SGHRS, YFSETQ. This CDR3 is CASSLAGSSYNEQFF. In DNA form, the CDR3 reads TGCGCCAGCAGCTTGGCAGGGAGCTCCTACAATGAGCAGTTCTTC. The complete variable domain, with remaining parts taken from reference TRBV5-1 and TRBJ2-1, reads KAGVTQTPRYLIKTRGQQVTLSCSPISGHRSVSWYQQTPGQGLQFLFEYFSETQRNKGNFPGRFSGRQFSNSRSEMNVSTLELGDSALYLCASSLAGSSYNEQFFGPGTRLTVL.

The J gene is TRBJ2-5, the V gene TRBV14; D unclear. Germline V lookup: CDR1 SGHDN, CDR2 FVKESK. This CDR3 spans 12 amino acids. V was pared by 3 bases and J by 14 bases, with 16 bases between. The CDR3 reads CASSHGAFPLYF. The CDR3 DNA reads TGTGCCAGCAGCCATGGCGCCTTCCCCCTTTACTTC.

V gene TRBV9 combines with J gene TRBJ2-1; D is ambiguous. Germline V gene lookup returns CDR1 SGDLS and CDR2 YYNGEE. The CDR3 length is 13 residues. V was cut by 2 bases and J by 5 bases, with 8 bases left in between. Here the CDR3 DNA reads TGTGCCAGCAGCGTCGGGTCTAACAATGAGCAGTTCTTC. Its translation is CASSVGSNNEQFF. The whole variable domain, remainder taken from reference TRBV9 and TRBJ2-1, is DSGVTQTPKHLITATGQRVTLRCSPRSGDLSVYWYQQSLDQGLQFLIQYYNGEERAKGNILERFSAQQFPDLHSELNLSSLELGDSALYFCASSVGSNNEQFFGPGTRLTVL.

The chain combines TRBV28 with TRBJ2-7; D perhaps matches TRBD2 (6 bases). Trimming pared 3 bases from V and 4 bases from J, leaving 10 bases between. Germline CDR1 and CDR2: MDHEN and SYDVKM. This CDR3 comprises 13 residues. For the CDR3, the DNA is TGTGCCAGCAGTTTGGCCGGGACTTACGAGCAGTACTTC. Amino acids: CASSLAGTYEQYF.

The rearrangement links TRBV5-4 to TRBJ2-7, with D unresolved. Germline values: CDR1 SGHNT, CDR2 YYREEE (reference sequence). Trimming shortened V by 0 bases and J by 2 bases, and 6 bases separated the two germline ends. The CDR3 is made up of 13 amino acids. Here the CDR3 reads CASSLGSTYEQYF. The CDR3 DNA reads as TGTGCCAGCAGCTTGGGCAGTACCTACGAGCAGTACTTC. Using reference TRBV5-4 and TRBJ2-7 for the parts outside the CDR3, the full variable domain is ETGVTQSPTHLIKTRGQQVTLRCSSQSGHNTVSWYQQALGQGPQFIFQYYREEENGRGNFPPRFSGLQFPNYSSELNVNALELDDSALYLCASSLGSTYEQYFGPGTRLTVT.

The chain links TRBV2 to TRBJ1-1; 7 bases agree with TRBD1. Germline assignment: CDR1 SNHLY and CDR2 FYNNEI. The CDR3 extends over 13 amino acids. V lost 4 bases, J lost 4 bases, and 3 bases stayed unmatched. In nucleotides, the CDR3 is TGTGCCAGCAGTGGGTGGGACAGCACTGAAGCTTTCTTT. This gives the protein CASSGWDSTEAFF.

V usage is TRBV2 and J usage is TRBJ2-3, with 10 bases identical to TRBD2. J gave up 4 bases and V 4 bases, and 5 bases lay outside the gene matches. This CDR3 is 15 amino acids long. From germline, CDR1 is SNHLY and CDR2 FYNNEI. The CDR3 here is CASSGAGGFADTQYF. The CDR3 bases are TGTGCCAGCAGTGGAGCGGGAGGGTTCGCAGATACGCAGTATTTT.

This chain joins TRBV29-1 and TRBJ2-1; TRBD2 might be the D (6 bases). V lost 4 bases and J lost 3, with 16 bases in between. CDR1 SQVTM and CDR2 ANQGSEA come from the germline V gene. This CDR3 has 15 amino acids. Written as DNA, the CDR3 is TGCAGCGTTGGCGGCTTGGGGGGAATCTACAATGAGCAGTTCTTC. Amino acid sequence: CSVGGLGGIYNEQFF.

CDR3 region: CASSSGAGTGELFF. CDR3 nucleotide sequence: TGTGCCAGCAGCTCCGGGGCAGGGACCGGGGAGCTGTTTTTT. The rearrangement uses TRBV7-6 and TRBJ2-2, with D perhaps given as TRBD1 or TRBD2 (5 bases each). Trimming shortened V by 4 bases and J by 5 bases, and 11 bases separated the two germline ends. Germline V gives CDR1 SGHVS, CDR2 FNYEAQ. This CDR3 comprises 14 residues.

V is TRBV15 and J is TRBJ1-3, with 8 bases lining up with TRBD1. The length of the CDR3 is 17 residues. Trimming removed 1 base from V and 4 bases from J; junction bases left unmatched: 9. The germline V gene has CDR1 LNHNV and CDR2 YYDKDF (reference sequence). CDR3 nucleotide sequence: TGTGCCACCAGCAGAGGAGATGCAGGGGGCGTCGGAAACACCATATATTTT. Its translation: CATSRGDAGGVGNTIYF.